This T cell receptor (beta chain) derives from a study of vaccination effects on CD4 cells after COVID-19. Study findings and constraints: Recruitment yielded few convalescent patients, and the study had no early post-infection timepoints.

This CDR3 comprises 12 residues. Germline trimming cut 4 bases from V and 7 bases from J; bases unmatched to any gene: 3. Looked up from germline, CDR1 is SGHDN and CDR2 is FVKESK. After expansion with viral peptide pools in the ViraFEST assay, antigen-specific CD4+ T cells were sequenced. A roughly 10-day culture period preceded the isolation of CD4+ T cells. PCR-confirmed SARS-CoV-2 infection occurred in the person between March and December 2020. Worth noting for this clone: What it binds is not known.

Only in-frame clones appear in the TCRdb table, and some are missing; sequencing was by immunoSEQ multiplex PCR. The data contain roughly 25,000 clones, about 80% of them singletons. This TCR was sampled from a human donor who had a prior SARS-CoV-2 infection. This specimen was CD4+ T cells from PBMCs cultured with HCoV-NL63 spike peptides, taken before COVID-19 vaccination. The J gene is TRBJ1-1, the V gene TRBV14; 7 bases are shared with TRBD1. CDR3 residues: CASSPGGSEAFF. The CDR3 DNA is TGTGCCAGCAGCCCAGGGGGGAGTGAAGCTTTCTTT.